This T cell receptor beta chain was documented in a study of cytomegalovirus exposure and HLA in healthy donors. The overall study: The Caucasian-associated ancestry cluster held less than 85% of some 420 genotyped donors.

Study outcomes and limitations: While the bulk of TCR sequences proved rare, some public TCRs turned up in many donors. V- and J-gene trimming in TCR beta was tied to a missense DCLRE1C variant by an analysis performed later.

The study ran its PCR with 60 Vbeta and 13 Jbeta primers. Profiled with immunoSEQ multiplex PCR; TCRdb holds only in-frame clones, not every one. The sample holds some 200,000 clones, 80% seen once. As regards this clone: The antigen is not known.

Source material: PBMCs. The sequence came from a man aged 40-50 years in good health and CMV-seropositive.

CDR3 coding DNA: TGTGCCAGCAGCTCACTTCTGGGGCAGGGAATTCAGAGGCAGTACTTC. Translation gives CASSSLLGQGIQRQYF. The rearrangement joins TRBV11-2 to TRBJ2-7, with D maybe TRBD1 (5 bases). Germline V CDR1 and CDR2: SGHAT, FQNNGV. With 4 bases removed from V and 9 bases from J, the gap between germline ends came to 25 bases. CDR3 size: 16 residues.